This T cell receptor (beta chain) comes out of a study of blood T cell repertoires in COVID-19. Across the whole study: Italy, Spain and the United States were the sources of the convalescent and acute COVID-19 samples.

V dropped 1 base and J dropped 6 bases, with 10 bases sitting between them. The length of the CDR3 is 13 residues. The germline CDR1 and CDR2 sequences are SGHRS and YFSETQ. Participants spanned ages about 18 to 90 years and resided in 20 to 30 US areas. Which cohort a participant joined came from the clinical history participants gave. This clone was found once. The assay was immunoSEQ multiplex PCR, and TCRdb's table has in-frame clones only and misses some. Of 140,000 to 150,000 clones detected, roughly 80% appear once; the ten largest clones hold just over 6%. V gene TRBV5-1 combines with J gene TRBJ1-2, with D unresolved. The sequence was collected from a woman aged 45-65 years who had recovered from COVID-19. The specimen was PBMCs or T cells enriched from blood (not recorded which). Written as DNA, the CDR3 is TGCGCCAGCAGCTTGTGGGCCCAGGATGGCTACACCTTC. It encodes CASSLWAQDGYTF. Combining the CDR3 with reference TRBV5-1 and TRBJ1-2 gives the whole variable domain KAGVTQTPRYLIKTRGQQVTLSCSPISGHRSVSWYQQTPGQGLQFLFEYFSETQRNKGNFPGRFSGRQFSNSRSEMNVSTLELGDSALYLCASSLWAQDGYTFGSGTRLTVV.